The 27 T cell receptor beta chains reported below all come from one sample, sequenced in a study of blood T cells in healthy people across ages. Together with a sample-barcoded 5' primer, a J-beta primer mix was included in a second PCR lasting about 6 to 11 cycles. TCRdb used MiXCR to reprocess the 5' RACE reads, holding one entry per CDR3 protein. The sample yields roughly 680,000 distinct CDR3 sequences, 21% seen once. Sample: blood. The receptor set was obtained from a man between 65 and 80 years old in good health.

In DNA form, the CDR3 reads TGTGCCAGCAGTCCCGCACTAGCGCGAGAGGACACCGGGGAGCTGTTTTTT. Its translation is CASSPALAREDTGELFF. The chain recombines TRBV27 with TRBJ2-2; 7 bases are a match to TRBD2. The CDR3 is 17 residues long. Per the germline V gene, CDR1 is MNHEY and CDR2 is SMNVEV (reference sequence). V was clipped by 5 bases and J by 3 bases; unmatched bases: 12.

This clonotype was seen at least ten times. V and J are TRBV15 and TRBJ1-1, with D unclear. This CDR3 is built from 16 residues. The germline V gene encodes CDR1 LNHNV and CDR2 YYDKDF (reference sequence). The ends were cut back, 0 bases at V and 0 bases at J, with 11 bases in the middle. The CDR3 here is CATSREPTVMNTEAFF. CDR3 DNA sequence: TGTGCCACCAGCAGAGAACCGACTGTAATGAACACTGAAGCTTTCTTT.

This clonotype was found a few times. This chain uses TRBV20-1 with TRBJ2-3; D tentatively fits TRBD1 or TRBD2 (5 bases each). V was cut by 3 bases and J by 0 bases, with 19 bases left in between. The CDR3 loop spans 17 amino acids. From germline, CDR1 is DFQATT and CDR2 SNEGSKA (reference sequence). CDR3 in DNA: TGCAGTGCTAGGACTCCCCCCGGGACGACTAGCACAGATACGCAGTATTTT. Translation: CSARTPPGTTSTDTQYF.

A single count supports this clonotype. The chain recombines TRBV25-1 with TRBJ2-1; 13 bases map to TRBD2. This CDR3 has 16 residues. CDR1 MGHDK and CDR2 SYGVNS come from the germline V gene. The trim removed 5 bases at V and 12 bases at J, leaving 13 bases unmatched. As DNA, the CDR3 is TGTGCCAGCAGTCTACTAGCGGGAGGGCCCTACAATTTGCAGTTCTTC. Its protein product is CASSLLAGGPYNLQFF.

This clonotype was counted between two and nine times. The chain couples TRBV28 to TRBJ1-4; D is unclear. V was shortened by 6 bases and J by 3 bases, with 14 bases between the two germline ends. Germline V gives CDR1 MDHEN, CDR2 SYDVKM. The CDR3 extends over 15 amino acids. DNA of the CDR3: TGTGCCAGCAGCGTCCGCGGGTTAGCTAATGAAAAACTGTTTTTT. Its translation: CASSVRGLANEKLFF.

CDR3 sequence (DNA): TGTGCCAGCAAGCTCGGATACGGTGCTGAAGCTTTCTTT. It encodes CASKLGYGAEAFF. This chain links TRBV2 with TRBJ1-1; D gene unclear. Germline CDR1 SNHLY, CDR2 FYNNEI. Trimming shortened V by 7 bases and J by 6 bases, and 15 bases separated the two germline ends. The CDR3 sequence is 13 residues long.

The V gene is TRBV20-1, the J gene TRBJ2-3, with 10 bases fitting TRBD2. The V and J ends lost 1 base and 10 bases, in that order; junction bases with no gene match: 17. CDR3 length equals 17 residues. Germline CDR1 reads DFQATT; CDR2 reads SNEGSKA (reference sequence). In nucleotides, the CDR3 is TGCAGTGCTAGAGGGGATGGCAGAAAAGAGCGGGAGGGGGCGCAGTATTTT. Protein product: CSARGDGRKEREGAQYF.

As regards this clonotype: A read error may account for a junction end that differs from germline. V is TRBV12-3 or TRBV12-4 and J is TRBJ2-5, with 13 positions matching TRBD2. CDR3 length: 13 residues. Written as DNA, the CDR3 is TGTGCCAGCAGCCAAACTAGCGGGAGGGCCAGGGACTTC. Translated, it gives CASSQTSGRARDF.

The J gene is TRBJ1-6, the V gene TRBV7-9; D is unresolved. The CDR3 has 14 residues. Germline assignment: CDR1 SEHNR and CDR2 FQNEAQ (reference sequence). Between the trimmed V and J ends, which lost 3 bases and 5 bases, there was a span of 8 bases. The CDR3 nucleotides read TGTGCCAGCAGCTTGTATAGGGATAATTCACCCCTCCACTTT. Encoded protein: CASSLYRDNSPLHF.

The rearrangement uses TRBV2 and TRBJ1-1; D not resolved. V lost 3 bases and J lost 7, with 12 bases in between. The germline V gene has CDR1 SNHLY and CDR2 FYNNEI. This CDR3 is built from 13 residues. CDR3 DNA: TGTGCCAGCAGTGACCGGGCAGTAAATGAAGCTTTCTTT. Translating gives CASSDRAVNEAFF.

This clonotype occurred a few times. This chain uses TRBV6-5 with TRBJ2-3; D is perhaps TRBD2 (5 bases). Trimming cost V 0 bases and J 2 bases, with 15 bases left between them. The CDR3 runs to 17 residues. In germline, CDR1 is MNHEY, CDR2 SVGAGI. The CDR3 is CASSYSIPAEDTDTQYF. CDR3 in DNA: TGTGCCAGCAGTTACTCGATACCAGCGGAGGACACAGATACGCAGTATTTT.

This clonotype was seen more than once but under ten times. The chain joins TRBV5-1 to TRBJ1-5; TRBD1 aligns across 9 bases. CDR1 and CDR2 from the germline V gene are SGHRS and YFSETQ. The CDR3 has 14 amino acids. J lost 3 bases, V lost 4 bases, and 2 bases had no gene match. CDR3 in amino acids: CASSGTGTNQPQHF. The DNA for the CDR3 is TGCGCCAGCAGCGGGACAGGGACCAATCAGCCCCAGCATTTT.

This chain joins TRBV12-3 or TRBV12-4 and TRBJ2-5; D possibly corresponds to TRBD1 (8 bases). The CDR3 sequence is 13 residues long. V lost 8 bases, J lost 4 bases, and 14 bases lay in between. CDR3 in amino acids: CASATGGGETQYF. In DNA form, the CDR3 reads TGTGCCAGCGCAACAGGGGGGGGAGAGACCCAGTACTTC.

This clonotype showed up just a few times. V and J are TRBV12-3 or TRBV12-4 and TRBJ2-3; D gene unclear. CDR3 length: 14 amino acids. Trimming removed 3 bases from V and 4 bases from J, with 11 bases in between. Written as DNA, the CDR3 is TGTGCCAGCAGTTTTTCGGGCTTCGCAGATACGCAGTATTTT. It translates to CASSFSGFADTQYF.

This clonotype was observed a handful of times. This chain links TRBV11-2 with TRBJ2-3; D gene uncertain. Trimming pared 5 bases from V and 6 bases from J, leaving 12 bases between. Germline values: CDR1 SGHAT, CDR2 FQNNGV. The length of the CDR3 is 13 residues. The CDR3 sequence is CASSTPSLDTQYF. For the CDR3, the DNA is TGTGCCAGCAGCACCCCAAGTTTGGATACGCAGTATTTT.

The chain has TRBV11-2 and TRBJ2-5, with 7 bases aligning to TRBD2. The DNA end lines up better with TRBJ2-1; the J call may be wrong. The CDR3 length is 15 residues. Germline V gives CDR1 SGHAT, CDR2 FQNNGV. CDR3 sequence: CASSQGAGVIDEQFF. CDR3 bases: TGTGCCAGCAGTCAAGGGGCGGGAGTTATCGATGAGCAGTTCTTC.

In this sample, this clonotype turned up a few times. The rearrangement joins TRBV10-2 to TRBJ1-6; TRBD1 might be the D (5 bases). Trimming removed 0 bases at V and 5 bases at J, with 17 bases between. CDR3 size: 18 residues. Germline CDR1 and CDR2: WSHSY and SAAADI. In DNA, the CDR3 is TGCGCCAGCAGTGAGTCGGGACGGGGGACGGCTGATAATTCACCCCTCCACTTT. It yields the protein CASSESGRGTADNSPLHF.

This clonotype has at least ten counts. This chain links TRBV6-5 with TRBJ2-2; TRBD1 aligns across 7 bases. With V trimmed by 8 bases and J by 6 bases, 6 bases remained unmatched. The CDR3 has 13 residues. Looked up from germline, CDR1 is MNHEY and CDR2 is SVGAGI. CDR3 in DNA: TGTGCCAGCGCTAGACAGGGAGCCGGGGAGCTGTTTTTT. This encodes CASARQGAGELFF.

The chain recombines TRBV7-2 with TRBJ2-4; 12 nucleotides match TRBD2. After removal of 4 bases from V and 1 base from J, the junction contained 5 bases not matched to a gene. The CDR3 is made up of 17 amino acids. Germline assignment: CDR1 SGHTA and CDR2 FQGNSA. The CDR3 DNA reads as TGTGCCAGCAGCTCCTCCGGACTAGCGGGGGCCAAAAACATTCAGTACTTC. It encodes CASSSSGLAGAKNIQYF.

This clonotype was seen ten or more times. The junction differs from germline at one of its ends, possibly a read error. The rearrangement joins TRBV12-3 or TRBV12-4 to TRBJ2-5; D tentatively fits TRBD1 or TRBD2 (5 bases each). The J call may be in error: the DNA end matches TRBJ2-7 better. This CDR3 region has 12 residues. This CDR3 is CASSFGGNEQYF. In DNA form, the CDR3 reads TGCGCCAGCAGCTTTGGGGGAAACGAGCAGTACTTC.

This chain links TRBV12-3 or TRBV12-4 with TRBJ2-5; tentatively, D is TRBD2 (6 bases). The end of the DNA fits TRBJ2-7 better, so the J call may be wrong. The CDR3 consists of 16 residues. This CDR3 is CASSNLPPGESYEQYF. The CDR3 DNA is TGTGCCAGCAGTAACCTCCCTCCGGGGGAATCCTACGAGCAGTACTTC.

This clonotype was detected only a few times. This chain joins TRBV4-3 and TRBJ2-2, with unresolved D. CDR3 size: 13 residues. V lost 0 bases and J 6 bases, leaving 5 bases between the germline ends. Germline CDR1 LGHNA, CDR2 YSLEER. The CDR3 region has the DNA TGCGCCAGCAGCCAAGACGTATCCGGGGAGCTGTTTTTT. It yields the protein CASSQDVSGELFF.

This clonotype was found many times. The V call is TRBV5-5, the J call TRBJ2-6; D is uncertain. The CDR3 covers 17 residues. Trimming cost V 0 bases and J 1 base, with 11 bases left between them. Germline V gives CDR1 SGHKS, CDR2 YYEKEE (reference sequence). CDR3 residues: CASSLASFQSGANVLTF. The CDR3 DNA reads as TGTGCCAGCAGCTTGGCCAGCTTCCAGTCTGGGGCCAACGTCCTGACTTTC. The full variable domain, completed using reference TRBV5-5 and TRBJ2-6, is DAGVTQSPTHLIKTRGQQVTLRCSPISGHKSVSWYQQVLGQGPQFIFQYYEKEERGRGNFPDRFSARQFPNYSSELNVNALLLGDSALYLCASSLASFQSGANVLTFGAGSRLTVL.

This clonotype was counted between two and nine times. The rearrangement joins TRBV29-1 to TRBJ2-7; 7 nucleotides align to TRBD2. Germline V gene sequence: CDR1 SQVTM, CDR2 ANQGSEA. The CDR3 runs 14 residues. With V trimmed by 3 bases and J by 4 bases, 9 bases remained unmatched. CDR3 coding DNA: TGCAGCGTTGATGCGAGCGGGGAGGGTTACGAGCAGTACTTC. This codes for CSVDASGEGYEQYF.

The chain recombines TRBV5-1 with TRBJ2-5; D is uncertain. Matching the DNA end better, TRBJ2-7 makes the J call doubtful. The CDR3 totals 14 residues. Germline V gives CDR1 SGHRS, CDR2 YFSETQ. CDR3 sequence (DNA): TGCGCCAGCAGCTACGATTCGCTAATCTACGAGCAGTACTTC. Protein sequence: CASSYDSLIYEQYF.

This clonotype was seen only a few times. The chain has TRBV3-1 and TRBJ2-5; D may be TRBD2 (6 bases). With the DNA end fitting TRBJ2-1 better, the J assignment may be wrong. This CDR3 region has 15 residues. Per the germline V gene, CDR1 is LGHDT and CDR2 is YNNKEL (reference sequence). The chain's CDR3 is CASSQVLAPVNEQFF. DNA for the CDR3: TGTGCCAGCAGCCAAGTCCTAGCGCCCGTCAATGAGCAGTTCTTC.

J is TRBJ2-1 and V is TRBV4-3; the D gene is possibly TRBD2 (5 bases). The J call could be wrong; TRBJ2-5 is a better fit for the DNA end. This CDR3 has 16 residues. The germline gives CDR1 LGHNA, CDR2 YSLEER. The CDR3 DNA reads TGCGCCAGCAGCCAAGATTGGGGTCAGCGGCAAGAGACCCAGTACTTC. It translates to CASSQDWGQRQETQYF.